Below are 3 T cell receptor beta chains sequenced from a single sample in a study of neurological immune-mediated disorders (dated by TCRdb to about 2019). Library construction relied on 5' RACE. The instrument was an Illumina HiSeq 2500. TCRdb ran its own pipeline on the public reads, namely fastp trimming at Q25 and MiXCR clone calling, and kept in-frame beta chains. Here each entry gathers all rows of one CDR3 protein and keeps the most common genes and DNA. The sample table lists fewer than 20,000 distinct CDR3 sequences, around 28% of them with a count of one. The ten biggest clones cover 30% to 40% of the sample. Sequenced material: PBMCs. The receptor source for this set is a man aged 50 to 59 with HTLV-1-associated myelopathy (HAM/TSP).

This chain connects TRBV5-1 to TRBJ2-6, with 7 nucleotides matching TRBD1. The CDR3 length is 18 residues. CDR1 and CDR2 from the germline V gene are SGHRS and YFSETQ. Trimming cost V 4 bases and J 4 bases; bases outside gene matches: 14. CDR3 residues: CASSPEGQLKSGANVLTF. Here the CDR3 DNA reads TGCGCCAGCAGCCCCGAGGGACAGCTAAAATCCGGGGCCAACGTCCTGACTTTC.

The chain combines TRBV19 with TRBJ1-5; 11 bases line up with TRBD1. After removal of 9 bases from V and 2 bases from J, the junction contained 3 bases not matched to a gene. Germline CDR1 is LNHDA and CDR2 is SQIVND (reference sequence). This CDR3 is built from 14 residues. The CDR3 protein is CASRDRGGNQPQHF. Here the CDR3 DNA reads TGTGCCAGCCGGGACAGGGGGGGCAATCAGCCCCAGCATTTT. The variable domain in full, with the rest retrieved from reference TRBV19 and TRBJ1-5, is DGGITQSPKYLFRKEGQNVTLSCEQNLNHDAMYWYRQDPGQGLRLIYYSQIVNDFQKGDIAEGYSVSREKKESFPLTVTSAQKNPTAFYLCASRDRGGNQPQHFGDGTRLSIL.

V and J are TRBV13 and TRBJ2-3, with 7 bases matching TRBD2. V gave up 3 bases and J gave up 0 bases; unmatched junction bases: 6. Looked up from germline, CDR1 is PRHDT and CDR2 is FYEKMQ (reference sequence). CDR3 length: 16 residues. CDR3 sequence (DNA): TGTGCCAGCAGCTTCGCGTCGGGGGGAAGCACAGATACGCAGTATTTT. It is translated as CASSFASGGSTDTQYF. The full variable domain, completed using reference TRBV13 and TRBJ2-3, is AAGVIQSPRHLIKEKRETATLKCYPIPRHDTVYWYQQGPGQDPQFLISFYEKMQSDKGSIPDRFSAQQFSDYHSELNMSSLELGDSALYFCASSFASGGSTDTQYFGPGTRLTVL.